This record looks at one TCR beta chain sequence and its context. Its antigen remains unknown. This sample is drawn from a study of cytomegalovirus exposure and HLA in healthy donors. CDR1 is MDHEN, CDR2 SYDVKM, per germline. Trimming at V came to 3 bases and at J to 9 bases, leaving 6 bases not matched to a gene. The CDR3 has 15 residues. In the PCR, 60 Vbeta and 13 Jbeta primers were used. Sequencing was performed with immunoSEQ multiplex PCR; in TCRdb, only in-frame clones are kept and a portion is missing. Here the sample spans roughly 200,000 clones, around 83% being singletons. Broader study findings: In a later analysis, the majority of CMV-associated beta chains seemingly showed HLA restriction. A highly shared variant cluster was judged a likely technical artifact.

This receptor was taken from a man aged 50 to 59 in good health and CMV-seronegative. The genes are TRBV28 and TRBJ2-1, with TRBD2 identical over 12 bases. Sequenced input: PBMCs. The CDR3 region has the DNA TGTGCCAGCAGTTTTGTTCTAGCGGGAGGGACTGAGCAGTTCTTC. It specifies CASSFVLAGGTEQFF. Variable domain in full (rest from reference TRBV28 and TRBJ2-1): DVKVTQSSRYLVKRTGEKVFLECVQDMDHENMFWYRQDPGLGLRLIYFSYDVKMKEKGDIPEGYSVSREKKERFSLILESASTNQTSMYLCASSFVLAGGTEQFFGPGTRLTVL.